This TCR beta chain was retrieved from a study of memory CD4+ T cells and cytomegalovirus serostatus. Study-wide background: Donors were healthy Belgian adults, several CMV seropositive and some 24 seronegative.

The CDR3 is 16 amino acids. From germline, CDR1 is KGHSH and CDR2 LQKENI. Trimming removed 3 bases from V and 2 bases from J; junction bases left unmatched: 8. Findings and caveats of the study: The CMV-associated TCR signature appears largely within the CD4+ memory repertoire.

The repertoire was sequenced with immunoSEQ multiplex PCR; TCRdb's copy has only in-frame clones and lacks some. This table holds approximately 60,000 clones, about 73% found once. Single viable CD3+CD4+CD8-CD45RO+ cells were sorted as the memory CD4+ T cells. A note on this clone: Its matching antigen is unknown.

Sequencing was done on a sample of memory CD4+ T cells from blood. The sequence was collected from an adult in good health and CMV-seropositive. The J gene is TRBJ2-5, the V gene TRBV18, with TRBD2 matching over 8 bases. CDR3 protein: CASSPRIAGNQETQYF. The CDR3 DNA reads TGTGCCAGCTCACCCCGGATAGCGGGAAATCAAGAGACCCAGTACTTC.